Following are 11 T cell receptor beta chains from one sample sequenced in a study of T-cell memory formation after mild COVID-19. One entry per CDR3 protein, called by TCRdb with MiXCR from the 5' RACE reads. Of roughly 180,000 distinct CDR3 sequences detected, 15% to 20% appear once; the ten largest clones hold more than 3%. The sample was PBMCs or a T cell subset sorted from them (not recorded which). These receptors were collected from a man between 18 and 29 years old who had mild COVID-19 (a few samples of this study predate the infection). Cell type and time point are not known.

This clonotype was picked up a small number of times. The V and J genes are TRBV12-3 or TRBV12-4 and TRBJ2-5; a possible D gene is TRBD1 (5 bases). The V end lost 7 bases, the J end lost 7 bases, and 13 bases lay between the germline ends. This CDR3 is built from 12 residues. This chain's CDR3 is CASKAGSATQYF. In nucleotides, the CDR3 is TGTGCCAGCAAGGCAGGGTCGGCGACCCAGTACTTC.

The chain recombines TRBV6-2 or TRBV6-3 with TRBJ1-4; D gene unclear. V was cut by 3 bases and J by 12 bases, with 14 bases left in between. Germline loops: CDR1 MNHEY, CDR2 SVGEGT. This CDR3 has 13 amino acids. The CDR3 is CASSYTVRRELFF. The DNA of the CDR3 is TGTGCCAGCAGTTATACTGTGCGCCGGGAACTGTTTTTT.

This clonotype was recorded many times. The chain is built from TRBV6-5 and TRBJ1-4; weak D call: TRBD1 (5 bases). Per germline, CDR1 MNHEY and CDR2 SVGAGI. Trimming stripped 8 bases from V and 7 bases from J, with 17 bases between. The length of the CDR3 is 14 residues. Here the CDR3 DNA reads TGTGCCAGCGGGTTAACAGGAGGTGGTGAAAAACTGTTTTTT. As protein: CASGLTGGGEKLFF.

The V gene is TRBV7-3, the J gene TRBJ1-6, with D hard to call. This CDR3 is 13 amino acids long. Germline CDR1 reads SGHTA; CDR2 reads FQGTGA. Deletions cut 5 bases from V and 7 bases from J, with 9 bases between. CDR3 loop: CASSPWINSPLHF. As DNA, the CDR3 is TGTGCCAGCAGCCCATGGATAAATTCACCCCTCCACTTT.

This clonotype was observed at least ten times. The chain's CDR3 is CASREGLGAKNIQYF. Written as DNA, the CDR3 is TGTGCCAGCAGAGAGGGGTTGGGAGCCAAAAACATTCAGTACTTC. The chain combines TRBV7-9 with TRBJ2-4; D is possibly TRBD1 or TRBD2 (5 bases each). This CDR3 has 15 residues. V lost 6 bases to trimming and J lost 0 bases, with 12 bases between them. The germline CDR1 and CDR2 sequences are SEHNR and FQNEAQ (reference sequence). Looking up the rest from reference TRBV7-9 and TRBJ2-4 gives the full variable domain: DTGVSQNPRHKITKRGQNVTFRCDPISEHNRLYWYRQTLGQGPEFLTYFQNEAQLEKSRLLSDRFSAERPKGSFSTLEIQRTEQGDSAMYLCASREGLGAKNIQYFGAGTRLSVL.

In this sample, this clonotype turned up a few times. J is TRBJ2-7 and V is TRBV7-9; the D is unclear. The germline V gene has CDR1 SEHNR and CDR2 FQNEAQ (reference sequence). Trimming took off 5 bases at V and 3 bases at J, with 8 bases between the two ends. The CDR3 runs 12 residues. In DNA form, the CDR3 reads TGTGCCAGCAGCCAGGCCGGCTACGAGCAGTACGTC. Its protein is CASSQAGYEQYV.

The chain has TRBV20-1 and TRBJ2-3; 8 bases line up with TRBD1. This CDR3 is 15 amino acids long. Germline CDR1 is DFQATT and CDR2 is SNEGSKA (reference sequence). V gave up 5 bases and J gave up 4 bases; unmatched junction bases: 11. DNA of the CDR3: TGCAGTGCTCCCCCCCCGGCCAGGGGGCCAGATACGCAGTATTTT. Its translation: CSAPPPARGPDTQYF.

The gene calls are TRBV5-1 and TRBJ1-3; 8 nucleotides match TRBD1. V lost 0 bases to trimming and J lost 6 bases; unmatched junction nucleotides: 5. The CDR3 runs 15 residues. Germline V gene lookup returns CDR1 SGHRS and CDR2 YFSETQ. The CDR3: CASSLGQGAENTIYF. The CDR3 region has the DNA TGCGCCAGCAGCTTGGGGCAGGGGGCCGAAAACACCATATATTTT.

V usage is TRBV7-9 and J usage is TRBJ1-2, with D possibly being TRBD1 (6 bases). The CDR3 covers 14 residues. V lost 3 bases and J 6 bases, leaving 14 bases between the germline ends. Germline V CDR1 and CDR2: SEHNR, FQNEAQ (reference sequence). CDR3 coding DNA: TGTGCCAGCAGCTTCGGGGGCGATACCCATGGCTACACCTTC. It encodes CASSFGGDTHGYTF.

The CDR3 coding sequence is TGTGCCATCAGGCTCACCCGCGGGGGGAACACTGAAGCTTTCTTT. Its protein is CAIRLTRGGNTEAFF. V gene TRBV10-3 combines with J gene TRBJ1-1; D is perhaps TRBD1 (5 bases). The length of the CDR3 is 15 residues. The germline gives CDR1 ENHRY, CDR2 SYGVKD. V dropped 6 bases and J dropped 1 base, with 15 bases sitting between them.

This clonotype has just a few counts. The chain employs TRBV5-1 and TRBJ1-1; perhaps TRBD1 as D (6 bases). With 4 bases removed from V and 7 bases from J, the gap between germline ends came to 14 bases. The CDR3 is 13 residues long. The germline CDR1 and CDR2 sequences are SGHRS and YFSETQ. For the CDR3, the DNA is TGCGCCAGCAGCAGGGAGATAGGGGGTGAAGCTTTCTTT. As protein: CASSREIGGEAFF.